These 21 T cell receptor beta chains were all obtained from the same sample, sequenced in a study of blood T cell repertoires in COVID-19. Sequenced by immunoSEQ multiplex PCR; TCRdb stores in-frame clones only, minus some. The repertoire has more than 120,000 clones, roughly 81% of them found once; the top ten carry around 2.5%. Sequences were obtained from peripheral blood. The receptors derive from a human donor with acute or convalescent COVID-19. The donor label of this sample is uncertain.

The chain combines TRBV18 with TRBJ2-5; 8 nucleotides agree with TRBD1. CDR1 and CDR2 (germline): KGHSH, LQKENI. This CDR3 spans 15 amino acids. The V segment lost 4 bases and the J segment 4 bases; nucleotides outside the gene matches: 8. DNA of the CDR3: TGTGCCAGCTCACGGGGACAGGTCTCCCGAGAGACCCAGTACTTC. This sequence encodes CASSRGQVSRETQYF.

V and J are TRBV7-2 and TRBJ2-3; D perhaps matches TRBD1 (6 bases). The CDR3 covers 14 residues. With 6 bases removed from V and 4 bases from J, the gap between germline ends came to 14 bases. CDR1 and CDR2 (germline): SGHTA, FQGNSA. In nucleotides, the CDR3 is TGTGCCAGCAGATCTGCACAGGGCTCAGATACGCAGTATTTT. Translating gives CASRSAQGSDTQYF.

The CDR3 nucleotides read TGCAGCGTCGGACTAGCGGTGCCCAATGAGCAGTTCTTC. This translates into CSVGLAVPNEQFF. The chain is built from TRBV29-1 and TRBJ2-1; 10 bases line up with TRBD2. This CDR3 comprises 13 residues. The ends lost 6 bases at V and 6 bases at J; junction bases unmatched: 5. Germline V gene sequence: CDR1 SQVTM, CDR2 ANQGSEA.

With respect to this clone: An end of the junction does not agree with germline; a read error may underlie this. The gene calls are TRBV7-7 and TRBJ2-3; 7 bases align to TRBD2. Germline loops: CDR1 SSHAT, CDR2 FNYEAQ (reference sequence). This CDR3 contains 15 residues. The CDR3 here is CASSFGGGRTDTQYF. In DNA form, the CDR3 reads TGTGCTAGCAGCTTTGGCGGGGGTCGCACAGATACGCAGTATTTT.

The chain has TRBV19 and TRBJ1-1, with 8 bases lining up with TRBD1. The V and J ends lost 5 bases and 2 bases, in that order; junction bases with no gene match: 4. The CDR3 has 14 amino acids. CDR1 LNHDA and CDR2 SQIVND come from the germline V gene (reference sequence). CDR3 coding DNA: TGTGCCAGTAGTTTCGACAGGGGTAACACTGAAGCTTTCTTT. Residues: CASSFDRGNTEAFF.

The gene calls are TRBV21-1 and TRBJ2-7; the table's D call, TRBD1, was not checked against the DNA. TRBV21-1 is termed a pseudogene. This CDR3 spans 14 amino acids. Here the CDR3 reads CASRPRDRAYEQYF. The DNA for the CDR3 is TGTGCCAGCAGACCCCGGGACAGAGCCTACGAGCAGTACTTC.

The rearrangement uses TRBV28 and TRBJ2-4, with D uncertain. The CDR3 spans 15 residues. V lost 5 bases, J lost 0 bases, and 11 bases lay in between. In germline, CDR1 is MDHEN, CDR2 SYDVKM. The CDR3 reads CASSPGFLAKNIQYF. CDR3 in DNA: TGTGCCAGCAGTCCCGGGTTCCTAGCCAAAAACATTCAGTACTTC.

V usage is TRBV6-2 or TRBV6-3 and J usage is TRBJ1-2; D ambiguous. V lost 5 bases and J 4 bases, leaving 11 bases between the germline ends. The V gene's germline CDR1 is MNHEY and CDR2 SVGEGT. The length of the CDR3 is 13 residues. CDR3 sequence reads: CASSPHTRYGYTF. CDR3 coding DNA: TGTGCCAGCAGTCCGCACACACGCTATGGCTACACCTTC.

This chain links TRBV2 with TRBJ1-5; perhaps TRBD1 as D (6 bases). The CDR3 runs to 15 residues. With 5 bases removed from V and 0 bases from J, the gap between germline ends came to 11 bases. CDR1 is SNHLY and CDR2 is FYNNEI in the germline V gene. The CDR3 DNA sequence: TGTGCCAGCAGTCCCAGGGGAAGTAGCAATCAGCCCCAGCATTTT. As protein: CASSPRGSSNQPQHF.

The chain has TRBV19 and TRBJ1-2, with D unresolved. The CDR3 is 13 amino acids. V lost 3 bases and J 4 bases, leaving 9 bases between the germline ends. CDR1 LNHDA and CDR2 SQIVND come from the germline V gene (reference sequence). The DNA for the CDR3 is TGTGCCAGTAGTATCCGGGGATTCTATGGCTACACCTTC. It specifies CASSIRGFYGYTF.

This clone was observed a handful of times. The V gene is TRBV3-1 (or the pseudogene TRBV3-2), the J gene TRBJ2-7, with D perhaps TRBD2 (6 bases). There are 12 residues in the CDR3. Per the germline V gene, CDR1 is LGHDT and CDR2 is YNNKEL (reference sequence). V was shortened by 3 bases and J by 7 bases, with 10 bases between the two germline ends. CDR3 sequence: CASSQRGEEQYF. The CDR3 DNA reads as TGTGCCAGCAGCCAGCGGGGTGAAGAGCAGTACTTC.

The chain uses TRBV7-9 and TRBJ2-7, with D possibly matching TRBD2 (5 bases). V dropped 5 bases and J dropped 0 bases, with 17 bases sitting between them. Germline-derived CDR1 and CDR2 are SEHNR and FQNEAQ (reference sequence). CDR3 size: 16 residues. The CDR3 nucleotides read TGTGCCAGCAGCCAGTCTGAATACGAGGGCTCCTACGAGCAGTACGTC. This sequence encodes CASSQSEYEGSYEQYV.

The V call is TRBV28, the J call TRBJ2-7, with TRBD1 matching 8 bases. Germline CDR1 MDHEN, CDR2 SYDVKM. V was clipped by 7 bases and J by 7 bases; unmatched bases: 15. The CDR3 length is 15 residues. CDR3 residues: CASTPQGQGAREQYF. CDR3 nucleotide sequence: TGTGCCAGCACCCCCCAGGGGCAGGGGGCGCGGGAGCAGTACTTC.

CDR3 sequence reads: CASSQNGGRDTEAFF. The CDR3 DNA reads TGTGCCAGCAGTCAAAACGGAGGGCGAGACACTGAAGCTTTCTTT. The chain carries TRBV7-8 and TRBJ1-1; D gene ambiguous. The ends were cut back, 6 bases at V and 3 bases at J, with 17 bases in the middle. The germline V gene encodes CDR1 SGHVS and CDR2 FQNEAQ. The CDR3 covers 15 residues.

CDR3 region: CASSLGEMNTEAFF. The DNA for the CDR3 is TGTGCCAGCAGCTTGGGCGAGATGAACACTGAAGCTTTCTTT. The chain is built from TRBV5-8 and TRBJ1-1, with D uncertain. Germline V gene sequence: CDR1 SGHTS, CDR2 YDEGEE. CDR3 length: 14 residues. V was clipped by 0 bases and J by 0 bases, with 6 bases between them.

The chain has TRBV5-4 and TRBJ1-1; 10 bases are shared with TRBD1. CDR3 size: 15 residues. The ends lost 5 bases at V and 3 bases at J; junction bases unmatched: 7. CDR1 is SGHNT, CDR2 YYREEE, per germline (reference sequence). As DNA, the CDR3 is TGTGCCAGCAGGTCCGACGGGACAGGGGACACTGAAGCTTTCTTT. It is translated as CASRSDGTGDTEAFF.

The chain combines TRBV6-5 with TRBJ1-1; possibly TRBD1 for D (6 bases). The V gene's germline CDR1 is MNHEY and CDR2 SVGAGI. This CDR3 has 14 amino acids. With 4 bases removed from V and 6 bases from J, the gap between germline ends came to 15 bases. This chain's CDR3 is CASSSQGRDAEAFF. CDR3 nucleotide sequence: TGTGCCAGCAGTTCACAGGGCCGGGACGCTGAAGCTTTCTTT.

The rearrangement uses TRBV9 and TRBJ1-3; D uncertain. This CDR3 is built from 15 residues. Germline V gene data show CDR1 as SGDLS and CDR2 as YYNGEE. V lost 4 bases and J 1 base, leaving 12 bases between the germline ends. As DNA, the CDR3 is TGTGCCAGCAGCCCCCGGGCGGGTTCTGGAAACACCATATATTTT. This encodes CASSPRAGSGNTIYF. The whole variable domain, filled in from reference TRBV9 and TRBJ1-3, reads DSGVTQTPKHLITATGQRVTLRCSPRSGDLSVYWYQQSLDQGLQFLIQYYNGEERAKGNILERFSAQQFPDLHSELNLSSLELGDSALYFCASSPRAGSGNTIYFGEGSWLTVV.

This chain joins TRBV6-5 and TRBJ1-4; 9 bases align to TRBD1. The length of the CDR3 is 16 residues. Germline V gives CDR1 MNHEY, CDR2 SVGAGI. Trimming at V came to 2 bases and at J to 7 bases, leaving 8 bases not matched to a gene. CDR3 protein: CASSYVQGAGSEKLFF. CDR3 nucleotides: TGTGCCAGCAGTTACGTACAGGGGGCAGGTAGTGAAAAACTGTTTTTT.

The rearrangement joins TRBV4-1 to TRBJ1-5; D gene unclear. Trimming removed 4 bases at V and 0 bases at J, with 7 bases between. Germline V gene data show CDR1 as MGHRA and CDR2 as YSYEKL. The CDR3 length is 14 residues. The DNA of the CDR3 is TGCGCCAGCAGCCCTGAGTTTAGCAATCAGCCCCAGCATTTT. Encoded protein: CASSPEFSNQPQHF.

This clone has just a few counts. The chain employs TRBV7-2 and TRBJ1-1; D is unclear. Germline values: CDR1 SGHTA, CDR2 FQGNSA. With 2 bases removed from V and 1 base from J, the gap between germline ends came to 11 bases. The CDR3 consists of 15 residues. The CDR3 sequence is CASSLTGKENTEAFF. CDR3 DNA sequence: TGTGCCAGCAGCTTAACGGGGAAAGAGAACACTGAAGCTTTCTTT.